Each of the 18 T cell receptor beta chains below was sequenced from the same sample in a study of blood T cell repertoires in COVID-19. The table came from immunoSEQ multiplex PCR; TCRdb's copy has only in-frame clones and leaves some out. The table records about 34,000 clones, roughly 73% of them present only once. The specimen was peripheral blood. The receptors stem from a man of 80 years or more with active or convalescent COVID-19.

The CDR3 DNA reads TGTGCCAGCAGTTACAGGGGTGAAGGCCAGCCCCAGCATTTT. Its protein is CASSYRGEGQPQHF. V and J are TRBV6-5 and TRBJ1-5; D is possibly TRBD1 (5 bases). Trimming stripped 2 bases from V and 7 bases from J, with 12 bases between. This CDR3 spans 14 amino acids. Germline V CDR1 and CDR2: MNHEY, SVGAGI.

This chain uses TRBV5-1 with TRBJ1-2, with D possibly TRBD1 on 6 matching bases. Germline V gene sequence: CDR1 SGHRS, CDR2 YFSETQ. CDR3 length: 17 amino acids. V lost 0 bases to trimming and J lost 2 bases, with 17 bases between them. The CDR3 DNA reads as TGCGCCAGCAGCTTGGACGACAGGACTCTCGCGAACTATGGCTACACCTTC. Translation gives CASSLDDRTLANYGYTF.

The V call is TRBV27, the J call TRBJ1-1, with TRBD1 identical over 7 bases. Per the germline V gene, CDR1 is MNHEY and CDR2 is SMNVEV (reference sequence). J gave up 5 bases and V 2 bases, and 8 bases lay outside the gene matches. This CDR3 is 15 amino acids long. Written as DNA, the CDR3 is TGTGCCAGCAGTTTAAGTGCGACAGGGTTGACTGAAGCTTTCTTT. Translated, it gives CASSLSATGLTEAFF.

The chain uses TRBV4-2 and TRBJ2-5; the D gene is possibly TRBD2 (6 bases). Germline V lookup: CDR1 LGHNA, CDR2 YNFKEQ. This CDR3 comprises 15 residues. V lost 3 bases to trimming and J lost 5 bases, with 16 bases between them. The CDR3 coding sequence is TGTGCCAGCAGCCAGGGGACGGGAGTTGGGGAGACCCAGTACTTC. The encoded protein is CASSQGTGVGETQYF.

This sequence joins TRBV5-1 and TRBJ1-2, with D possibly TRBD1 on 5 matching bases. The V end lost 4 bases, the J end lost 4 bases, and 17 bases lay between the germline ends. The V gene's germline CDR1 is SGHRS and CDR2 YFSETQ. The CDR3 is 15 amino acids. The CDR3 here is CASSEKTGNSYGYTF. CDR3 DNA: TGCGCCAGCAGCGAGAAAACAGGAAACTCCTATGGCTACACCTTC.

V and J are TRBV11-2 and TRBJ2-2; 13 positions match TRBD2. There are 17 residues in the CDR3. CDR1 and CDR2 (germline): SGHAT, FQNNGV. Unmatched junction bases numbered 7, after V lost 5 bases and J lost 4 bases. DNA for the CDR3: TGTGCCAGCAGCATACGAAGGACTAGCGGGAGCACCGGGGAGCTGTTTTTT. This codes for CASSIRRTSGSTGELFF.

This chain uses TRBV2 with TRBJ2-1; 11 positions match TRBD1. Unmatched junction bases numbered 12, after V lost 11 bases and J lost 12 bases. This CDR3 comprises 13 residues. The V gene's germline CDR1 is SNHLY and CDR2 FYNNEI. The CDR3 DNA follows: TGTGCCGGTGGGCTAGGACAGGGGGCAATGCAGTTCTTC. This encodes CAGGLGQGAMQFF.

The rearrangement links TRBV5-6 to TRBJ1-2; D is undetermined. This CDR3 is built from 13 residues. CDR1 SGHDT and CDR2 YYEEEE come from the germline V gene. V lost 5 bases and J 4 bases, leaving 12 bases between the germline ends. This CDR3 is CASRKRGSYGYTF. CDR3 coding DNA: TGTGCCAGCAGAAAACGAGGGAGCTATGGCTACACCTTC.

This clone came up a few times. V is TRBV7-9 and J is TRBJ1-2; 7 nucleotides match TRBD1. Germline CDR1 is SEHNR and CDR2 is FQNEAQ (reference sequence). The CDR3 totals 14 residues. Trimming removed 1 base from V and 2 bases from J; junction bases left unmatched: 1. CDR3 protein: CASSLEGQNYGYTF. The CDR3 DNA reads as TGTGCCAGCAGCTTAGAGGGACAGAACTATGGCTACACCTTC.

This sequence joins TRBV7-9 and TRBJ2-1, with D unclear. CDR1 is SEHNR, CDR2 FQNEAQ, per germline (reference sequence). There are 15 residues in the CDR3. Trimming cost V 1 base and J 2 bases, with 9 bases left between them. The CDR3 region is CASSLGTSTYNEQFF. CDR3 in DNA: TGTGCCAGCAGCTTAGGCACCAGTACCTACAATGAGCAGTTCTTC.

This clone is medium-sized by share. The chain carries TRBV19 and TRBJ1-5, with D possibly matching TRBD1 (6 bases). V lost 5 bases, J lost 4 bases, and 12 bases lay in between. CDR1 LNHDA and CDR2 SQIVND come from the germline V gene (reference sequence). This CDR3 is built from 14 residues. In DNA form, the CDR3 reads TGTGCCAGTAGTCACAGGACAGAAAATCAGCCCCAGCATTTT. Translated, it gives CASSHRTENQPQHF.

The rearrangement joins TRBV4-2 to TRBJ2-3; the D gene is possibly TRBD2 (6 bases). This CDR3 spans 14 amino acids. Trimming left V 4 bases short and J 1 base short, with 9 bases between. Germline V gives CDR1 LGHNA, CDR2 YNFKEQ. The CDR3 loop is CASSPGTGTDTQYF. The CDR3 DNA follows: TGTGCCAGCAGCCCCGGGACTGGCACAGATACGCAGTATTTT.

This chain joins TRBV27 and TRBJ2-5; 11 nucleotides align to TRBD2. The CDR3 loop spans 19 amino acids. Per germline, CDR1 MNHEY and CDR2 SMNVEV (reference sequence). V was clipped by 5 bases and J by 3 bases; unmatched bases: 17. The CDR3 reads CASSDQGPLLAGVKETQYF. The CDR3 DNA sequence: TGTGCCAGCAGTGATCAGGGGCCACTACTAGCGGGAGTAAAAGAGACCCAGTACTTC.

V and J are TRBV28 and TRBJ2-1; 11 positions agree with TRBD2. V lost 6 bases and J lost 4; bases outside the gene matches: 5. The germline CDR1 and CDR2 sequences are MDHEN and SYDVKM. The CDR3 is 15 amino acids. The CDR3 loop is CASRKTSGNYNEQFF. The CDR3 nucleotides read TGTGCCAGCAGAAAGACTAGCGGGAATTACAATGAGCAGTTCTTC.

The V gene is TRBV7-2, the J gene TRBJ1-5; 8 bases match TRBD1. The germline CDR1 and CDR2 sequences are SGHTA and FQGNSA. Unmatched junction bases numbered 2, after V lost 0 bases and J lost 4 bases. This CDR3 has 15 residues. CDR3 DNA: TGTGCCAGCAGCTTAGCCGGGACAGGAAATCAGCCCCAGCATTTT. Protein product: CASSLAGTGNQPQHF.

The chain employs TRBV12-3 or TRBV12-4 and TRBJ1-1; the D is unclear. The CDR3 spans 11 residues. Between the trimmed V and J ends, which lost 6 bases and 8 bases, there was a span of 10 bases. The CDR3 protein is CASRRSLEAFF. The CDR3 nucleotides read TGTGCCAGCAGACGGAGTCTCGAAGCTTTCTTT.

The J gene is TRBJ2-2, the V gene TRBV7-9; possibly TRBD2 for D (6 bases). Deletions cut 5 bases from V and 3 bases from J, with 13 bases between. The CDR3 is 15 residues long. Germline lookup yields CDR1 SEHNR and CDR2 FQNEAQ (reference sequence). The CDR3 here is CASSPKPGDTGELFF. DNA of the CDR3: TGTGCCAGCAGCCCTAAACCGGGGGACACCGGGGAGCTGTTTTTT.

This chain uses TRBV19 with TRBJ1-5, with D possibly TRBD1 on 6 matching bases. The CDR3 runs 11 residues. In germline, CDR1 is LNHDA, CDR2 SQIVND (reference sequence). Between the trimmed V and J ends, which lost 4 bases and 12 bases, there was a span of 10 bases. Written as DNA, the CDR3 is TGTGCCAGTAGTAATACAGGGAACCAGCATTTT. It yields the protein CASSNTGNQHF.